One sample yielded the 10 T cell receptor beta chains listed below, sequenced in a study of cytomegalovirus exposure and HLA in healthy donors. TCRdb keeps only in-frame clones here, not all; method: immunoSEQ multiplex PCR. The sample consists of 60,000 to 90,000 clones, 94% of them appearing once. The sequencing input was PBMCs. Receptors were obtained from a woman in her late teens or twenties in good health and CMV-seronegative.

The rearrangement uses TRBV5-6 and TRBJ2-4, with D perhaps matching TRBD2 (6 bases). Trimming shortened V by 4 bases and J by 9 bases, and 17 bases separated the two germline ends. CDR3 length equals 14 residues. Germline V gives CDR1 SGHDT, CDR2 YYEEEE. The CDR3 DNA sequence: TGTGCCAGCAGCGCCGGGACGGGGGTTATCATTCAGTACTTC. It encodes CASSAGTGVIIQYF.

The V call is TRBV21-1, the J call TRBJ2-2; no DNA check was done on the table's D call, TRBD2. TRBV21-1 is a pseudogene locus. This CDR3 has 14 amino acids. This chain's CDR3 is CASSVGGRAGELFF. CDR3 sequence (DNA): TGTGCCAGCAGCGTGGGGGGAAGGGCCGGGGAGCTGTTTTTT.

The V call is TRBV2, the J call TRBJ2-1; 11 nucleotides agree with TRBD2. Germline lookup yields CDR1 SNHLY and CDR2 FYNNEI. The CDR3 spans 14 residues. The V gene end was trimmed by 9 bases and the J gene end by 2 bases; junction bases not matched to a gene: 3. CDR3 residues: CARSSGGAYNEQFF. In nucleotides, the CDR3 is TGTGCCAGGAGTAGCGGGGGGGCCTACAATGAGCAGTTCTTC. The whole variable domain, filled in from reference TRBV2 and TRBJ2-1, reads EPEVTQTPSHQVTQMGQEVILRCVPISNHLYFYWYRQILGQKVEFLVSFYNNEISEKSEIFDDQFSVERPDGSNFTLKIRSTKLEDSAMYFCARSSGGAYNEQFFGPGTRLTVL.

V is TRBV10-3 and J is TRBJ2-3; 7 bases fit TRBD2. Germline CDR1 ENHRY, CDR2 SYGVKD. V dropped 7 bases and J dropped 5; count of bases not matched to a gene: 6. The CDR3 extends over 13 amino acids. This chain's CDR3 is CAINWTRRDTQYF. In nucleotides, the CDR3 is TGTGCCATCAACTGGACTAGACGAGATACGCAGTATTTT.

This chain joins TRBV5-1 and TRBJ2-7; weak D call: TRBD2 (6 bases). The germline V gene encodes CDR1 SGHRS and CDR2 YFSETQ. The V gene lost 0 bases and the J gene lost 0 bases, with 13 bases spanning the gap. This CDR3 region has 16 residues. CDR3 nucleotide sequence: TGCGCCAGCAGCTTGGTGGGCGGGGTAAGCTCCTACGAGCAGTACTTC. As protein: CASSLVGGVSSYEQYF.

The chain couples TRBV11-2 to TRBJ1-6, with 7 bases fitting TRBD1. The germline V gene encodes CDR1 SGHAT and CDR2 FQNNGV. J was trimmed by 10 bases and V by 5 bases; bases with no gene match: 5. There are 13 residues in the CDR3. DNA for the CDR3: TGTGCCAGCAGCCGATTGACAGGGTCACCCCTCCACTTT. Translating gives CASSRLTGSPLHF.

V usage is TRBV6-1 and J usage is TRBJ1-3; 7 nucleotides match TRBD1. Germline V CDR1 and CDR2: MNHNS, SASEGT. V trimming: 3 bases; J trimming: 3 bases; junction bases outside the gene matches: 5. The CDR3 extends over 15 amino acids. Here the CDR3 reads CASSDPRGSGNTIYF. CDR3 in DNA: TGTGCCAGCAGTGACCCCAGGGGGAGTGGAAACACCATATATTTT.

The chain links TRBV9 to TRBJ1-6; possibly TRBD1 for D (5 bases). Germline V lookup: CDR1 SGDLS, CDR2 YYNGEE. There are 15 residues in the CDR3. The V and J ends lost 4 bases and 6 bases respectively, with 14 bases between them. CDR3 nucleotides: TGTGCCAGCAGCCCCCGTGTCCAGGGTAATTCACCCCTCCACTTT. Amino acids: CASSPRVQGNSPLHF.

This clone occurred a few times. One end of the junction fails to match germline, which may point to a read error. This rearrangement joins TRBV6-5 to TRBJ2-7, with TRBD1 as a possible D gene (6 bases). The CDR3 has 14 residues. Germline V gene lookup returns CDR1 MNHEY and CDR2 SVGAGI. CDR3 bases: TGTGCCAGCAGTTCCCCGGGACACAATCCGAACTTGTTCTTC. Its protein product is CASSSPGHNPNLFF.

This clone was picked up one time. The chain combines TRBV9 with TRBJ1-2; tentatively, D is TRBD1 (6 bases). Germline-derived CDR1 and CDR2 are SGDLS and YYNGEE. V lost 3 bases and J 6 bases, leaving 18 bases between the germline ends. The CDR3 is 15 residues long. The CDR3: CASSARWGQGNGYTF. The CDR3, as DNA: TGTGCCAGCAGCGCGAGGTGGGGGCAGGGAAATGGCTACACCTTC.